The clone carrying this T cell receptor (beta chain) turned up a few times. Its antigen is still unknown. This entry is derived from a study of blood T cells in healthy people across ages. Findings of the study overall: Greater diversity and more naive CD4+ cells were seen in long-lived donors than in aged donors.

Germline V gene lookup returns CDR1 SEHNR and CDR2 FQNEAQ (reference sequence). The J segment lost 4 bases and the V segment lost 1 base, leaving 4 bases of the junction unmatched. This CDR3 is 16 amino acids long. A second PCR of 7 to 11 cycles used a sample-barcoded 5' primer and a J-beta primer mix. MiXCR was run by TCRdb on the 5' RACE reads, yielding one entry per CDR3 protein. The sample has fewer than 2,000,000 distinct CDR3 sequences; about 31% are singletons. J is TRBJ2-1 and V is TRBV7-9; 10 bases agree with TRBD2. The receptor's source is a woman in her 30s in good health. Sequenced material: blood. Here the CDR3 reads CASSLGAGGTYNEQFF. CDR3 DNA: TGTGCCAGCAGCTTAGGAGCGGGAGGGACTTACAATGAGCAGTTCTTC.